This T cell receptor beta chain was sequenced for a study of HIV-infected patients and healthy controls. About 450 ng RNA was reverse transcribed with alpha and beta constant-region primers. Each of the alpha and beta chains got its own library through chain-specific third strand synthesis with indices. TCRdb processed the 5' RACE reads anew with MiXCR; each CDR3 protein has one entry. The profile shows 19,000 or so distinct CDR3 sequences, more than 7.5% of them singletons. This clonotype showed up many times. Germline values: CDR1 LNHDA, CDR2 SQIVND (reference sequence). The V gene end was trimmed by 5 bases and the J gene end by 2 bases; junction bases not matched to a gene: 1. The CDR3 extends over 13 amino acids. No cell fractionation was done, so the repertoire covers all unsorted peripheral blood T cells.

This TCR was sampled from an adult in good health. Sequencing was carried out using blood. The chain employs TRBV19 and TRBJ2-5, with 8 bases that match TRBD1. CDR3 nucleotides: TGTGCCAGTAGTTGGACAGGGCAAGAGACCCAGTACTTC. As protein: CASSWTGQETQYF.